In its sample, the clone carrying this TCR beta chain was seen once. Its antigen is as yet unknown. These data originate in a study of regulatory and conventional T cells in RAG deficiency. Findings and caveats of the study: Compared with controls, unique Treg TCR beta sequences dropped roughly 100-fold in Omenn syndrome and CID/AS. Shorter CDR3s in all patient subsets; >80% Treg-Tconv overlap in Omenn. Sorted Omenn CD25-high CD127-low cells may not be bona fide Tregs.

Conventional CD4+ T cells were sorted from blood as CD25-low CD127-high cells. The data were produced by immunoSEQ multiplex PCR, yet TCRdb's version contains in-frame clones alone and is incomplete. This repertoire shows 30,000 to 40,000 clones, roughly three quarters found once; its top ten account for roughly 3%. V shed 4 bases, J shed 6 bases, and the junction held 12 bases outside the gene matches. The CDR3 contains 17 residues. CDR1 and CDR2 (germline): MNHEY, SMNVEV (reference sequence). These data are also associated with another study on regulatory T cells. That source adds: The primer mix had 52 TRBV and 13 TRBJ primers. Regulatory T cells showed the strongest V-J pair restriction and V/J gene skewing among patient repertoires.

The receptor comes from a human donor in good health. The J gene is TRBJ1-5, the V gene TRBV27, with 10 bases fitting TRBD1. Material: CD4+ effector T cells sorted from blood. In DNA, the CDR3 is TGTGCCAGCAGTTGGGCCGACCGGGACAGGGGTGTTCAGCCCCAGCATTTT. This gives the protein CASSWADRDRGVQPQHF.